The 5 T cell receptor beta chains presented below share a single source sample, sequenced in a study of tumor-infiltrating lymphocytes in localized non-small cell lung cancer. Some clones are missing from TCRdb's copy, which holds only in-frame ones; the method was immunoSEQ multiplex PCR. The sample carries about 15,000 clones, about three quarters recorded once. The specimen sequenced was lung tumor tissue. Receptor source: a human donor with non-small cell lung cancer.

This clone came up a few times. V gene TRBV28 combines with J gene TRBJ1-5, with D uncertain. V was pared by 1 base and J by 0 bases, with 10 bases between. Germline-derived CDR1 and CDR2 are MDHEN and SYDVKM. The length of the CDR3 is 16 residues. DNA for the CDR3: TGTGCCAGCAGTTTATCTGTCACTTATAGCAATCAGCCCCAGCATTTT. It codes for CASSLSVTYSNQPQHF.

The V call is TRBV5-4, the J call TRBJ2-3, with unresolved D. The ends were cut back, 0 bases at V and 2 bases at J, with 1 base in the middle. The CDR3 totals 12 residues. The V gene's germline CDR1 is SGHNT and CDR2 YYREEE (reference sequence). The CDR3, as DNA: TGTGCCAGCAGCTTGGACACAGATACGCAGTATTTT. It translates to CASSLDTDTQYF.

The chain uses TRBV29-1 and TRBJ2-6, with D possibly matching TRBD1 (6 bases). Trimming pared 6 bases from V and 0 bases from J, leaving 9 bases between. The CDR3 spans 14 residues. The V gene's germline CDR1 is SQVTM and CDR2 ANQGSEA. CDR3 sequence (DNA): TGCAGCGTATCACAGGGCTCTGGGGCCAACGTCCTGACTTTC. This sequence encodes CSVSQGSGANVLTF.

By frequency in the sample, this clone is medium-sized. The rearrangement links TRBV5-1 to TRBJ2-5, with D hard to call. CDR1 is SGHRS and CDR2 is YFSETQ in the germline V gene. The CDR3 length is 14 residues. Trimming took 0 bases from V and 1 from J, leaving 7 bases between them. This chain's CDR3 is CASSLGGTQETQYF. CDR3 bases: TGCGCCAGCAGCTTGGGAGGAACCCAAGAGACCCAGTACTTC.

The chain recombines TRBV12-5 with TRBJ1-5; D not resolved. V lost 2 bases to trimming and J lost 0 bases, with 8 bases between them. The CDR3 is 15 residues long. The germline gives CDR1 LGHNT, CDR2 FRNRAP. The CDR3 nucleotides read TGTGCTAGTGGTTTGTTGGGCCATAGCAATCAGCCCCAGCATTTT. Translated, it gives CASGLLGHSNQPQHF.